This is a list of T cell receptor beta chains from one sample in a study of shared clonotypes between healthy human individuals. The protocol was immunoSEQ multiplex PCR, while the TCRdb copy is restricted to in-frame clones and leaves out a portion. This table holds 450,000 to 550,000 clones, 60% to 85% found once. Specimen: PBMCs. These receptors came from a woman aged 40 to 55 in good health. Some clones in this sample may be carry-over from other donors' samples. Both conserved end residues are part of each CDR3. A D gene is named only where the DNA matches it firmly. Only some rows state a clone size, as once, few, many or a class for expanded clones.

CDR3 DNA: TGTGCCAGCAGTTTGTTAGGGGGCGCGGGGGAGCAGTACTTC
CDR3 protein: CASSLLGGAGEQYF
J gene: TRBJ2-5
D gene: -
V gene: TRBV27
clone size: -

CDR3 DNA: TGTGCCAGCAGCCTAACGCTAAGGGCCTTTACTGGGGAGCTGTTTTTT
CDR3 protein: CASSLTLRAFTGELFF
J gene: TRBJ2-2
D gene: -
V gene: TRBV11-2
clone size: -

CDR3 DNA: TGTGCCAGTAGAAGGTACGGGGGAGAGACCCAGTACTTC
CDR3 protein: CASRRYGGETQYF
J gene: TRBJ2-5
D gene: -
V gene: TRBV19
clone size: -

CDR3 DNA: TGTGCCAGCAGCTTAGAGGCGGGAGAAGGGTACGAGCAGTACTTC
CDR3 protein: CASSLEAGEGYEQYF
J gene: TRBJ2-7
D gene: TRBD2
V gene: TRBV11-3
clone size: -

CDR3 DNA: TGTGCCATCAGGGAGGGGACTTCGGACACGCAGTATTTT
CDR3 protein: CAIREGTSDTQYF
J gene: TRBJ2-3
D gene: -
V gene: TRBV10-3
clone size: -

CDR3 DNA: TGTGCCAGCAGTGAGCGACAGGGAAGGTACACCTTC
CDR3 protein: CASSERQGRYTF
J gene: TRBJ1-2
D gene: TRBD1
V gene: TRBV6-1
clone size: -

CDR3 DNA: TGTGCCAGCAGCCCCGGAAAGGGTCAGCCCCAGCATTTT
CDR3 protein: CASSPGKGQPQHF
J gene: TRBJ1-5
D gene: -
V gene: TRBV11-1
clone size: -

CDR3 DNA: TGTGCCAGCAGCTTAGCGGACAGGGGGCTGGGCGAGCAGTACTTC
CDR3 protein: CASSLADRGLGEQYF
J gene: TRBJ2-7
D gene: TRBD1
V gene: TRBV11-2
clone size: -

CDR3 DNA: TGTGCCAGCAGCCGGGGAACCTACGAGCAGTACTTC
CDR3 protein: CASSRGTYEQYF
J gene: TRBJ2-7
D gene: -
V gene: TRBV7-9
clone size: once

CDR3 DNA: TGTGCCAGCAGTCGGACAGGGACCATAACCTATGAAAAACTGTTTTTT
CDR3 protein: CASSRTGTITYEKLFF
J gene: TRBJ1-4
D gene: TRBD1
V gene: TRBV28
clone size: few